These 19 T cell receptor beta chains came from one sample sequenced in a study of blood T cell repertoires in COVID-19. Sequencing used immunoSEQ multiplex PCR; TCRdb keeps in-frame clones, though not all of them. The sample has a few hundred thousand clones; around nine tenths are singletons. The sample taken for sequencing was peripheral blood. The receptors were sampled from a woman aged 45-65 years with active or convalescent COVID-19.

The chain couples TRBV30 to TRBJ1-5; weak D call: TRBD1 (5 bases). The CDR3 covers 13 residues. CDR1 and CDR2 (germline): GTSNPN, SVGIG (reference sequence). V was clipped by 0 bases and J by 7 bases, with 10 bases between them. The CDR3 DNA sequence: TGTGCCTGGAGTGTAGGGGTGGACCAGCCCCAGCATTTT. This gives the protein CAWSVGVDQPQHF.

This sequence joins TRBV18 and TRBJ1-2; tentatively, D is TRBD1 (5 bases). V shed 1 base and J shed 2 bases, with 11 bases lying between them. This CDR3 spans 15 amino acids. Germline lookup yields CDR1 KGHSH and CDR2 LQKENI. CDR3 DNA: TGTGCCAGCTCACCACAGAAGGCAGGGAACTATGGCTACACCTTC. Amino acids: CASSPQKAGNYGYTF.

This clone has a handful of counts. The rearrangement uses TRBV6-6 and TRBJ1-3; 8 bases are shared with TRBD1. The germline gives CDR1 MNHNY, CDR2 SVGAGI (reference sequence). This CDR3 has 16 amino acids. With 4 bases clipped from V and 3 bases from J, the junction kept 8 bases outside the gene matches. This CDR3 is CASSSVQGAVGNTIYF. The CDR3, as DNA: TGTGCCAGCAGTTCAGTCCAGGGGGCGGTTGGAAACACCATATATTTT.

The rearrangement uses TRBV4-2 and TRBJ2-2; the D gene is possibly TRBD2 (6 bases). The ends were cut back, 1 base at V and 15 bases at J, with 12 bases in the middle. The germline V gene has CDR1 LGHNA and CDR2 YNFKEQ. The length of the CDR3 is 12 residues. In DNA, the CDR3 is TGTGCCAGCAGCCAAGGCGGGGCTCTGTTGTTTTTT. Translating it yields CASSQGGALLFF.

The V call is TRBV27, the J call TRBJ2-1, with 11 bases identical to TRBD2. The V segment lost 5 bases and the J segment 0 bases; nucleotides outside the gene matches: 6. The CDR3 has 17 residues. Germline V lookup: CDR1 MNHEY, CDR2 SMNVEV (reference sequence). As DNA, the CDR3 is TGTGCCAGCAGTCTCGACGGACTAGCGGGCTCCTACAATGAGCAGTTCTTC. This translates into CASSLDGLAGSYNEQFF.

The rearrangement uses TRBV29-1 and TRBJ1-2; maybe TRBD1 (6 bases). This CDR3 is built from 12 residues. Germline assignment: CDR1 SQVTM and CDR2 ANQGSEA. Deletions cut 7 bases from V and 8 bases from J, with 17 bases between. The CDR3 spells CSGIGGAGGYTF. In DNA, the CDR3 is TGCAGCGGTATTGGGGGGGCTGGCGGCTACACCTTC. Full variable domain (outside the CDR3, taken from reference TRBV29-1 and TRBJ1-2): SAVISQKPSRDICQRGTSLTIQCQVDSQVTMMFWYRQQPGQSLTLIATANQGSEATYESGFVIDKFPISRPNLTFSTLTVSNMSPEDSSIYLCSGIGGAGGYTFGSGTRLTVV.

The V call is TRBV2, the J call TRBJ1-2, with D unresolved. The germline V gene has CDR1 SNHLY and CDR2 FYNNEI. The ends were cut back, 6 bases at V and 3 bases at J, with 11 bases in the middle. This CDR3 contains 13 residues. This CDR3 reads CASRETGDYGYTF. The CDR3 DNA sequence: TGTGCCAGCAGGGAGACGGGAGACTATGGCTACACCTTC. Using reference TRBV2 and TRBJ1-2 for the parts outside the CDR3, the full variable domain is EPEVTQTPSHQVTQMGQEVILRCVPISNHLYFYWYRQILGQKVEFLVSFYNNEISEKSEIFDDQFSVERPDGSNFTLKIRSTKLEDSAMYFCASRETGDYGYTFGSGTRLTVV.

CDR3 nucleotides: TGTGCCATCAGGCTCGGCGGAGGCAGCTACGAGCAGTACTTC. Its translation: CAIRLGGGSYEQYF. The chain couples TRBV10-3 to TRBJ2-7; TRBD2 might be the D (5 bases). The V end lost 6 bases, the J end lost 3 bases, and 15 bases lay between the germline ends. The CDR3 length is 14 residues. The germline CDR1 and CDR2 sequences are ENHRY and SYGVKD.

The chain combines TRBV4-1 with TRBJ1-5; D is unclear. Trimming left V 1 base short and J 7 bases short, with 11 bases between. CDR3 length equals 14 residues. CDR1 MGHRA and CDR2 YSYEKL come from the germline V gene. CDR3 sequence reads: CASSQAATEQPQHF. DNA of the CDR3: TGCGCCAGCAGCCAAGCCGCTACAGAACAGCCCCAGCATTTT.

The gene calls are TRBV9 and TRBJ2-1; TRBD1 aligns across 9 bases. There are 14 residues in the CDR3. V shed 4 bases, J shed 6 bases, and the junction held 5 bases outside the gene matches. Per germline, CDR1 SGDLS and CDR2 YYNGEE. DNA of the CDR3: TGTGCCAGCAGCACCGGGACAGGGCGCAATGAGCAGTTCTTC. The encoded protein is CASSTGTGRNEQFF.

The chain is built from TRBV7-2 and TRBJ1-1; D unclear. The CDR3 totals 14 residues. Germline loops: CDR1 SGHTA, CDR2 FQGNSA. Between the trimmed V and J ends, which lost 3 bases and 5 bases, there was a span of 13 bases. CDR3 sequence (DNA): TGTGCCAGCAGCTTCTCAATGGTTCGGACTGAAGCTTTCTTT. Amino acids: CASSFSMVRTEAFF.

The V gene is TRBV29-1, the J gene TRBJ2-1; 8 nucleotides line up with TRBD2. The germline gives CDR1 SQVTM, CDR2 ANQGSEA. The CDR3 extends over 15 amino acids. Trimming at V came to 3 bases and at J to 1 base, leaving 5 bases not matched to a gene. CDR3: CSVEGERGSYNEQFF. In nucleotides, the CDR3 is TGCAGCGTTGAGGGGGAGCGGGGGTCCTACAATGAGCAGTTCTTC.

The chain couples TRBV23-1 to TRBJ1-1; 10 bases fit TRBD1. TRBV23-1 is assigned to the ORF class and has an uncertain function. With V trimmed by 3 bases and J by 3 bases, 7 bases remained unmatched. The CDR3 runs 16 residues. The CDR3: CASSHSVGQGDTEAFF. The DNA for the CDR3 is TGCGCCAGCAGTCACTCCGTCGGACAGGGGGACACTGAAGCTTTCTTT.

This chain links TRBV28 with TRBJ1-1; no reliable D call. The CDR3 is 13 residues long. CDR1 MDHEN and CDR2 SYDVKM come from the germline V gene. Deletions cut 4 bases from V and 1 base from J, with 7 bases between. The DNA of the CDR3 is TGTGCCAGCAGTTACGGGGAGAACACTGAAGCTTTCTTT. This sequence encodes CASSYGENTEAFF.

The rearrangement joins TRBV6-2 or TRBV6-3 to TRBJ1-1, with D maybe TRBD1 (5 bases). CDR1 is MNHEY and CDR2 is SVGEGT in the germline V gene. Between the trimmed V and J ends, which lost 2 bases and 7 bases, there was a span of 11 bases. The CDR3 consists of 13 residues. The CDR3 is CASSYAGYLEAFF. CDR3 DNA sequence: TGTGCCAGCAGTTACGCAGGGTACCTTGAAGCTTTCTTT.

The chain is built from TRBV5-1 and TRBJ1-1; 12 bases are a match to TRBD1. The CDR3 runs 18 residues. Germline loops: CDR1 SGHRS, CDR2 YFSETQ. The trim removed 1 base at V and 4 bases at J, leaving 11 bases unmatched. The CDR3, as DNA: TGCGCCAGCAGCTTGAATTGGGGACAGGGGGCGGGTGTCACTGAAGCTTTCTTT. Its protein product is CASSLNWGQGAGVTEAFF.

The rearrangement joins TRBV7-8 to TRBJ2-3; D uncertain. This CDR3 has 17 amino acids. The V end lost 2 bases, the J end lost 0 bases, and 15 bases lay between the germline ends. Germline CDR1 is SGHVS and CDR2 is FQNEAQ. CDR3 sequence reads: CASSLTRITVSTDTQYF. DNA of the CDR3: TGTGCCAGCAGCTTAACAAGAATAACAGTTAGCACAGATACGCAGTATTTT.

In DNA form, the CDR3 reads TGTGCCAGCAGCATAGGGACAGCCCTCTCTGGAAACACCATATATTTT. This gives the protein CASSIGTALSGNTIYF. The chain couples TRBV2 to TRBJ1-3; 7 bases line up with TRBD1. Trimming took 6 bases from V and 0 from J; bases not matched to a gene: 8. Looked up from germline, CDR1 is SNHLY and CDR2 is FYNNEI. The CDR3 sequence is 16 residues long.

This clone has a single count. This chain uses TRBV18 with TRBJ1-6; TRBD1 agrees at 7 bases. Looked up from germline, CDR1 is KGHSH and CDR2 is LQKENI. This CDR3 contains 15 residues. Germline trimming cut 4 bases from V and 5 bases from J; bases unmatched to any gene: 5. The CDR3 spells CASSQAGTDNSPLHF. Written as DNA, the CDR3 is TGTGCCAGCTCACAGGCCGGGACAGATAATTCACCCCTCCACTTT.